Detailed here is one T cell receptor beta chain. Its antigen is still unknown. TCRdb's table, derived via immunoSEQ multiplex PCR, lists solely in-frame clones and lacks some. The sample lists over 1,500 clones, approximately 88% occurring once. This specimen comes from a study of brain metastases from non-small cell lung cancer. General observations from the study: Compared with their matched primary tumors, roughly 64% of brain metastases showed expanded T-cell clones. Compared with primary tumors, brain metastases showed less T-cell infiltration.

Sequencing was carried out using tissue from a brain metastasis. The clonotype originates from a donor aged 40 or older with non-small cell lung cancer.

The CDR3 DNA follows: TGTGCCAGCAGTGAAACGCGCGGGGGGCCCTCCACAGATACGCAGTATTTT. Its protein product is CASSETRGGPSTDTQYF. The chain recombines TRBV6-1 with TRBJ2-3; 8 bases match TRBD2. The CDR3 is made up of 17 amino acids. V was pared by 2 bases and J by 2 bases, with 9 bases of the junction left unmatched. Per the germline V gene, CDR1 is MNHNS and CDR2 is SASEGT.